A single sample is the source of the 11 T cell receptor beta chains below, sequenced in a study of CD8 T cells in Susac syndrome. The RNA, roughly 0.45 to 1 ug, was put through reverse transcription using random hexamers. MiXCR was run by TCRdb on the immunoSEQ multiplex PCR reads, yielding one entry per CDR3 protein. This table holds approximately 120,000 distinct CDR3 sequences, around 96% found once. Sequencing used CD4+ T cells from PBMCs. These receptors were collected from a human donor in good health.

This clonotype was seen once. This chain uses TRBV15 with TRBJ2-4; TRBD2 agrees at 10 bases. The CDR3 consists of 16 residues. Trimming at V came to 3 bases and at J to 8 bases, leaving 10 bases not matched to a gene. The germline V gene has CDR1 LNHNV and CDR2 YYDKDF (reference sequence). CDR3 sequence (DNA): TGTGCCACCAGCAGGACCCGGGGAAGCGGGGGGGACATTCAGTACTTC. It codes for CATSRTRGSGGDIQYF. Variable domain in full (rest from reference TRBV15 and TRBJ2-4): DAMVIQNPRYQVTQFGKPVTLSCSQTLNHNVMYWYQQKSSQAPKLLFHYYDKDFNNEADTPDNFQSRRPNTSFCFLDIRSPGLGDTAMYLCATSRTRGSGGDIQYFGAGTRLSVL.

The V gene is TRBV9, the J gene TRBJ2-5, with D possibly called TRBD1 or TRBD2 (6 bases each). Trimming cost V 1 base and J 2 bases, with 21 bases left between them. This CDR3 is built from 18 residues. CDR1 and CDR2 (germline): SGDLS, YYNGEE. The CDR3 protein is CASSVYPEGRDIQETQYF. Here the CDR3 DNA reads TGTGCCAGCAGCGTATACCCCGAGGGGCGGGACATTCAAGAGACCCAGTACTTC. Filled out from reference TRBV9 and TRBJ2-5, the complete variable domain reads DSGVTQTPKHLITATGQRVTLRCSPRSGDLSVYWYQQSLDQGLQFLIQYYNGEERAKGNILERFSAQQFPDLHSELNLSSLELGDSALYFCASSVYPEGRDIQETQYFGPGTRLLVL.

The V and J genes are TRBV10-3 and TRBJ2-1, with 8 bases aligning to TRBD2. The V and J ends lost 0 bases and 7 bases, in that order; junction bases with no gene match: 8. CDR1 and CDR2 (germline): ENHRY, SYGVKD. This CDR3 comprises 16 residues. The CDR3 region has the DNA TGTGCCATCAGTGAGTCGGTACGGGAGGGCAGGAATGAGCAGTTCTTC. This translates into CAISESVREGRNEQFF.

V gene TRBV20-1 combines with J gene TRBJ1-2; 9 nucleotides line up with TRBD1. The CDR3 contains 12 residues. After removal of 1 base from V and 7 bases from J, the junction contained 1 base not matched to a gene. In germline, CDR1 is DFQATT, CDR2 SNEGSKA (reference sequence). CDR3 nucleotides: TGCAGTGCTAGAGCGGGACAGGGTGGCTACACCTTC. The encoded protein is CSARAGQGGYTF.

This rearrangement joins TRBV7-9 to TRBJ2-1; tentatively, D is TRBD2 (5 bases). There are 14 residues in the CDR3. The ends were cut back, 5 bases at V and 8 bases at J, with 16 bases in the middle. The germline V gene has CDR1 SEHNR and CDR2 FQNEAQ (reference sequence). The DNA of the CDR3 is TGTGCCAGCAGCAAAAGGACTGCGGTCGATGAGCAGTTCTTC. It translates to CASSKRTAVDEQFF. Based on the CDR3 plus reference TRBV7-9 and TRBJ2-1, the full variable domain is DTGVSQNPRHKITKRGQNVTFRCDPISEHNRLYWYRQTLGQGPEFLTYFQNEAQLEKSRLLSDRFSAERPKGSFSTLEIQRTEQGDSAMYLCASSKRTAVDEQFFGPGTRLTVL.

This clonotype has only one observation. This rearrangement joins TRBV10-3 to TRBJ2-7; 10 nucleotides line up with TRBD2. V shed 6 bases, J shed 4 bases, and the junction held 6 bases outside the gene matches. The CDR3 extends over 14 amino acids. In germline, CDR1 is ENHRY, CDR2 SYGVKD. The CDR3 here is CAIRELAGRYEQYF. Written as DNA, the CDR3 is TGTGCCATCAGAGAACTAGCGGGAAGGTACGAGCAGTACTTC.

The rearrangement uses TRBV7-9 and TRBJ1-2; 8 bases agree with TRBD1. In germline, CDR1 is SEHNR, CDR2 FQNEAQ (reference sequence). The junction had 9 bases not matched to a gene; V was cut back by 5 bases and J by 13 bases. The CDR3 spans 12 residues. The chain's CDR3 is CASSTRTGTATF. CDR3 DNA sequence: TGTGCCAGCAGCACGAGGACAGGGACTGCCACCTTC.

CDR3 nucleotides: TGCAGTGCTAGTTCCCCGGGACAGGGCCAAAACACCATATATTTT. This translates into CSASSPGQGQNTIYF. V and J are TRBV20-1 and TRBJ1-3; 9 bases align to TRBD1. The CDR3 is made up of 15 amino acids. The V gene's germline CDR1 is DFQATT and CDR2 SNEGSKA (reference sequence). Unmatched junction bases numbered 9, after V lost 3 bases and J lost 6 bases.

V and J are TRBV28 and TRBJ2-2; 11 nucleotides line up with TRBD2. CDR1 is MDHEN, CDR2 SYDVKM, per germline. This CDR3 has 14 residues. The V gene end was trimmed by 6 bases and the J gene end by 7 bases; junction bases not matched to a gene: 4. The CDR3 DNA is TGTGCCAGCAGGGGGACTAGCGGTTACGGGGAGCTGTTTTTT. Amino acid sequence: CASRGTSGYGELFF.

This chain links TRBV12-3 or TRBV12-4 with TRBJ2-6; the match to TRBD2 covers 7 bases. The J segment lost 1 base and the V segment lost 5 bases, leaving 8 bases of the junction unmatched. The CDR3 is 17 amino acids. The CDR3 spells CASSGGRVGSGANVLTF. The CDR3, as DNA: TGTGCCAGCAGTGGAGGGAGGGTCGGATCTGGGGCCAACGTCCTGACTTTC.

This chain uses TRBV6-2 or TRBV6-3 with TRBJ1-5; the D is unclear. The germline V gene has CDR1 MNHEY and CDR2 SVGEGT. The CDR3 runs to 12 residues. The ends were cut back, 2 bases at V and 6 bases at J, with 5 bases in the middle. The CDR3 DNA is TGTGCCAGCAGTTACCACGTTCAGCCCCAGCATTTT. Its protein is CASSYHVQPQHF.